This entry features one TCR beta chain sequence. In this sample, this clone turned up a few times. The antigen it binds to is not known. No qualities accompany the bases; no much larger clone lies one base away. This entry belongs to a study of cytomegalovirus exposure and HLA in healthy donors (dated by TCRdb to 2017 to 2019). Describing the broader study: An earlier analysis of some 600 of the donors reported over 250 Gb of sequence data and 95 million to 120 million unique TCR beta sequences obtained from some 200 million T cells. The study used immunosequencing to profile the T cell repertoires of 670 or so subjects and linked those repertoires to cytomegalovirus serostatus. A later genetic analysis used genome-wide SNP genotypes for about 60% of the roughly 700 donors, treating that subset as a discovery cohort. Donor age, sex, ethnicity and CMV serostatus were compiled alongside the repertoire data. A later analysis re-examined previously published TCR beta repertoires from about 670 donors and added high-resolution HLA genotyping to investigate patterns of TCR occurrence. A separate validation cohort of 100 to 150 different subjects was used in addition to the approximately 700-subject first cohort. Every discovery cohort repertoire had been produced on one sequencing platform. To predict cytomegalovirus infection status, the study combined high-throughput TCR immunosequencing, statistical association of individual TCRs with disease status, and machine learning. An earlier analysis of more than 450 of the donors used high-throughput TCR beta sequencing to judge whether each TCR beta V gene segment behaved as functional or pseudogenic. The study aimed to test whether signatures of past pathogen exposure could be identified by cataloging public T cell receptors. HLA typing included class I and class II loci at four-digit resolution. Because of strong linkage in the cohort, roughly five DR-DQ haplotypes were treated as single units for association and clustering. Rather than using new phenotypic data, the later analysis identified candidate immune exposures from TCR beta sequences and from how often those sequences occurred across donors. The genetic ancestry cluster associated with self-reported Caucasian donors included roughly four fifths of the 398 genotyped donors. The number of donors typed differed by locus, with 629-630 for A, B, C, DRB1 and DQB1, roughly 550 for DQA1, 600 to 610 for DPA1, and some 450 for DPB1. Approximately 300 gigabases of sequencing data and approximately 85 million unique TCR sequences were included in an early release covering 550 to 800 HLA-typed donors. On average, approximately 250,000 unique TCR beta nucleotide sequences were sequenced per donor among several hundred genotyped donors of the cohort, with roughly 19% of those sequences being non-productive. What the work shows at the level of the full study, not this receptor alone: According to a later analysis, parvovirus B19, influenza, CMV and Epstein-Barr virus appeared linked to several top co-occurrence clusters. In a later analysis, 16,951 TCR beta sequences were associated with specific HLA alleles at a false discovery rate of 0.05. In a later analysis, HLA-associated TCR beta chains were found to be more clonally expanded and to have lower generation probabilities than equally common non-associated chains. Correlated functional status among segregating V segments might reflect linkage disequilibrium, but an unknown experimental factor could not be ruled out. A cluster of highly shared sequence variants was judged likely to be a technical artifact of the sequencing pipeline. In vitro tests confirmed that a few of the cytomegalovirus-associated TCR beta chains recognize cytomegalovirus antigens. The only immune exposure information available for the cohort was CMV serostatus. According to a later analysis, TCR association rates differed among HLA loci, with DRB1 alleles showing the most associated TCRs and HLA-C alleles showing the fewest. When HLA alleles, especially DR and DQ, strongly co-occurred, TCR associations were difficult to assign to individual alleles. Most TCR sequences were seen in very few donors, while some public TCRs were found in many individuals. Because HLA typing was missing for some donors at each locus, association tests included only the typed subset. A later analysis found that most CMV-associated TCR beta chains appeared HLA-restricted, with HLA associations seemingly driven largely by CMV exposure. The classifier was reported to diagnose cytomegalovirus status with high specificity and sensitivity in both the original cohort and the validation cohort. An association between a missense DCLRE1C variant and V-gene and J-gene trimming of TCR beta chains was found in a later genetic analysis and replicated in an independent cohort. Roughly uniform sequencing depth across donors was assumed in presence/absence analyses, although this assumption may not hold. A further reported finding was that TCR beta sequences accurately predicted the HLA-A and HLA-B alleles for most subjects in the first cohort. Compared with the roughly 710-donor mean, donors in an Asian-associated ancestry cluster had fewer N-insertions in productive TCRs, according to a later genetic analysis. Broadly in line with IMGT annotations, most TCR beta V segments showed up in productive rearrangements about 87% or about 30% of the time in an earlier analysis of a few hundred of the donors. Approximately 16 rarely observed V segments, including chromosome 9 orphons, were excluded from the earlier analysis of approximately 500 of the donors because counts were too low. The study gave a list of about 150 TCR beta chains associated with cytomegalovirus. The authors suggested that the approach could potentially be generalized to other disease states and immunological phenotypes. This cohort had only TCR beta chains sequenced, and the lack of alpha or paired-chain data limited which features could be detected. Some IMGT-functional V segments, including TRBV6-2 and TRBV6-3, could not be distinguished by the 87-base-pair reads and were therefore excluded.

The germline V gene provides CDR1 MDHEN and CDR2 SYDVKM. Reading from cysteine to phenylalanine, the CDR3 counts 15 amino acids. Only the CDR3 region is kept as DNA, spanning 45 bases read in frame from base 1. V loses 3 bases, J loses 4 bases, and the germline ends lie 14 bases apart. The method behind the library was the immunoSEQ multiplex PCR assay. For the multiplex PCR, a mixture combining 60 forward primers for TCR Vbeta segments and 13 reverse primers for TCR Jbeta segments was used. Amplification of the CDR3 region of rearranged TCR beta genes was performed with a multiplex PCR assay on genomic DNA. The amplified TCR beta libraries were sequenced on the Illumina HiSeq System as 87-base-pair reads. From the authors' description of their analysis: In a later analysis, 77 million or so unique TCR beta chains were counted across the roughly 670 repertoires, and roughly 10 million of these chains were shared by at least two donors. Raw reads were error-corrected and collapsed into unique sequences with a nearest-neighbor algorithm that merged closely related sequences to remove PCR and sequencing errors. To assign V, D and J gene segments, CDR3 sequences were aligned to IMGT reference sequences. Each retained sequence needed at least a six-nucleotide match to both a V gene segment and a J gene segment. A rearrangement was called productive if the CDR3 had no stop codons and remained in frame with V and J, and every other rearrangement was called non-productive. Following IMGT convention, CDR3 was defined as the stretch from the second conserved V-encoded cysteine up to the conserved J-encoded phenylalanine. The earlier analysis of approximately 590 of the donors excluded any sequence lacking an unambiguous match to a single V gene segment. In an earlier analysis of 450 to 700 of the donors, V segments were called functional above 56.7% productive rearrangements and were called segregating when the between-donor standard deviation exceeded 5%. A statistical classification framework was developed to diagnose cytomegalovirus status using the catalog of TCR beta chain sequences. A later analysis assigned V and J genes by comparing TCR nucleotide sequences with IMGT/GENE-DB human TR gene sequences. The TCRdist pipeline was used in a later analysis to assign CDR3 sequences and most-parsimonious VDJ recombination scenarios. In a later analysis, every TCR beta chain was defined by the combination of its CDR3 amino acid sequence and its V-gene family, and reads without a unique V-gene family were dropped. A later analysis removed 450 to 600 highly shared, low-generation-probability nucleotide sequences to deal with suspected cross-contamination and a sequencing artifact. In a later analysis, a clonal expansion index was calculated for each public chain from normalized within-repertoire ranks of inferred template counts. A later analysis computed generation probabilities with a VDJ recombination model fitted to out-of-frame rearrangements, and checked the results against IGoR. A later analysis scored TCR-TCR, TCR-HLA and TCR-CMV co-occurrence with hypergeometric tests, applying a repertoire-size bias correction to TCR pairs. False discovery rates were estimated in a later analysis by permuting HLA or CMV assignments 20 times. In a later analysis, co-occurring TCRs were grouped using DBSCAN, and TCRdist sequence similarity was added for clustering within HLA-allele-positive subsets. Co-occurrence clustering excluded repertoires with fewer than 30,000 or more than 120,000 public chains, plus five with anomalous nucleotide sharing. TCRdb's version of the immuneACCESS table is confined to in-frame rearrangements and falls short of the full clone set. An unresolved V gene accounts for under half of the shortfall where checked; the remainder is of unknown origin. The V and J calls and clone size were taken over from that table, and D and trimming were inferred from the DNA. This sample is represented by roughly 80,000 clones; about four fifths of them were singletons. The top ten clonotypes cover approximately 3.4% of the sample.

The cohort consisted of 670 or so healthy bone marrow donors. All cohort members were sampled while nominally healthy, although unrecorded immune exposures were likely present. The donor was CMV seronegative and was included in the group of a few hundred seronegative cohort members. A peripheral blood sample was provided by each donor, and peripheral blood mononuclear cells were used for TCR beta sequencing. Genomic DNA was extracted from the blood cell samples with the Qiagen DNeasy Blood Extraction Kit. The receptor comes from a man aged 35-49 years in good health and CMV-seronegative. The V gene is TRBV28 and the J gene is TRBJ2-3; perhaps TRBD1 is the D gene, with 8 bases matching. The sample comprised PBMCs. The CDR3 here reads CASSLIQGGADTQYF. The DNA sequence follows: TGTGCCAGCAGTTTGATACAGGGGGGGGCAGATACGCAGTATTTT.